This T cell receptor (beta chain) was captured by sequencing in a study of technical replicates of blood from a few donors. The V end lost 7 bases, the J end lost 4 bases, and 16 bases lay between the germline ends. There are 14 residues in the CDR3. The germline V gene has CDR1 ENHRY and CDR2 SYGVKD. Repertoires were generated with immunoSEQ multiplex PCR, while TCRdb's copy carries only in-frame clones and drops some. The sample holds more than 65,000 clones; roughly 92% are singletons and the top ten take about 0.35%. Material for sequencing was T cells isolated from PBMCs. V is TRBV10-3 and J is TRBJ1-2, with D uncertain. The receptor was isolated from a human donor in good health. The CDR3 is CAIKAIEGLYGYTF. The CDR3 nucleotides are TGTGCCATCAAGGCAATAGAGGGTCTCTATGGCTACACCTTC.